A single sample gave rise to the 9 T cell receptor beta chains below, sequenced in a study of T-cell memory formation after mild COVID-19. MiXCR, run by TCRdb on the 5' RACE reads, gives a single entry per CDR3 protein. The sample carries about 620,000 distinct CDR3 sequences, around 17% recorded once. The sequenced sample consisted of PBMCs or a T cell subset sorted from them (not recorded which). The receptors derive from an adult woman who had mild COVID-19 (a few samples of this study predate the infection). Cell type and time point are not known.

This clonotype was observed at least ten times. The chain uses TRBV20-1 and TRBJ2-7, with 13 bases fitting TRBD2. CDR1 DFQATT and CDR2 SNEGSKA come from the germline V gene (reference sequence). J was trimmed by 2 bases and V by 7 bases; bases with no gene match: 5. The CDR3 is made up of 14 amino acids. CDR3 sequence: CSGLAGGGTYEQYF. The CDR3 nucleotides read TGCAGTGGACTAGCGGGAGGCGGCACCTACGAGCAGTACTTC.

The chain joins TRBV5-1 to TRBJ1-1; D perhaps matches TRBD1 (6 bases). This CDR3 contains 13 residues. Trimming removed 3 bases from V and 2 bases from J, with 8 bases in between. Germline CDR1 is SGHRS and CDR2 is YFSETQ. CDR3 region: CASSYRDNTEAFF. The CDR3 DNA is TGCGCCAGCAGCTACAGGGACAACACTGAAGCTTTCTTT.

This chain joins TRBV12-3 or TRBV12-4 and TRBJ1-2; D may be TRBD1 (6 bases). V was cut by 3 bases and J by 8 bases, with 13 bases left in between. The CDR3 consists of 13 residues. CDR3 in DNA: TGTGCCAGCAGTTTGGTCCAGGGGAGCGGCTACACCTTC. The encoded protein is CASSLVQGSGYTF.

The chain combines TRBV10-3 with TRBJ1-5, with 7 nucleotides matching TRBD1. This CDR3 is built from 18 residues. V shed 0 bases and J 3 bases; nucleotides not matched to a gene: 11. Per the germline V gene, CDR1 is ENHRY and CDR2 is SYGVKD. The CDR3 region has the DNA TGTGCCATCAGTGAGTCGAATCCGGTGCAGGGGGTCAATCAGCCCCAGCATTTT. As protein: CAISESNPVQGVNQPQHF.

V gene TRBV5-1 combines with J gene TRBJ2-2, with D unclear. This CDR3 has 13 residues. CDR1 and CDR2 (germline): SGHRS, YFSETQ. Trimming took off 5 bases at V and 3 bases at J, with 8 bases between the two ends. As DNA, the CDR3 is TGCGCCAGCAGGCAAACGGACACCGGGGAGCTGTTTTTT. Amino acid sequence: CASRQTDTGELFF.

This clonotype was counted between two and nine times. This chain connects TRBV5-1 to TRBJ2-2; 9 bases fit TRBD1. The CDR3 runs 15 residues. The V gene end was trimmed by 4 bases and the J gene end by 7 bases; junction bases not matched to a gene: 8. CDR1 is SGHRS and CDR2 is YFSETQ in the germline V gene. The CDR3 region has the DNA TGCGCCAGCAGCCCCCGGGACAGGGCGGTCGGGGAGCTGTTTTTT. It codes for CASSPRDRAVGELFF. Full variable domain (rest looked up from reference TRBV5-1 and TRBJ2-2): KAGVTQTPRYLIKTRGQQVTLSCSPISGHRSVSWYQQTPGQGLQFLFEYFSETQRNKGNFPGRFSGRQFSNSRSEMNVSTLELGDSALYLCASSPRDRAVGELFFGEGSRLTVL.

The sample holds a few counts of this clonotype. The J gene is TRBJ2-1, the V gene TRBV12-3 or TRBV12-4, with 14 bases aligning to TRBD2. The trim removed 6 bases at V and 12 bases at J, leaving 4 bases unmatched. CDR3 size: 13 residues. The CDR3 DNA follows: TGTGCCAGCAGCCTTGGGACTAGCGGGGGGCAGTTCTTC. The encoded protein is CASSLGTSGGQFF.

J is TRBJ2-1 and V is TRBV7-2; 9 bases fit TRBD2. V gave up 3 bases and J gave up 8 bases; unmatched junction bases: 8. The CDR3 runs to 15 residues. The germline V gene has CDR1 SGHTA and CDR2 FQGNSA. The CDR3 sequence is CASSFFLAGTDEQFF. As DNA, the CDR3 is TGTGCCAGCAGCTTTTTCCTAGCGGGAACCGATGAGCAGTTCTTC.

In DNA form, the CDR3 reads TGTGCCAGCTCACCAAGCCCTAGCGGGGCCTACAATGAGCAGTTCTTC. Its protein is CASSPSPSGAYNEQFF. J is TRBJ2-1 and V is TRBV18; 9 positions match TRBD2. V lost 2 bases, J lost 2 bases, and 4 bases stayed unmatched. The CDR3 loop spans 16 amino acids. CDR1 and CDR2 (germline): KGHSH, LQKENI. The full variable domain, with the rest looked up from reference TRBV18 and TRBJ2-1, is NAGVMQNPRHLVRRRGQEARLRCSPMKGHSHVYWYRQLPEEGLKFMVYLQKENIIDESGMPKERFSAEFPKEGPSILRIQQVVRGDSAAYFCASSPSPSGAYNEQFFGPGTRLTVL.